These 9 T cell receptor beta chains share one sample of origin, sequenced in a study of blood T cell repertoires in COVID-19. Clones were sequenced by immunoSEQ multiplex PCR, and TCRdb holds only the in-frame ones, with some missing. This sample carries around 120,000 clones, about three quarters of them seen once, and the ten largest clones take approximately 6.3%. The sequenced material came from peripheral blood. The source is a man aged 80 or over with acute or convalescent COVID-19.

The chain combines TRBV5-1 with TRBJ1-5; D uncertain. The V end lost 1 base, the J end lost 2 bases, and 7 bases lay between the germline ends. From germline, CDR1 is SGHRS and CDR2 YFSETQ. CDR3 length: 14 amino acids. The CDR3 loop reads CASSLKGGNQPQHF. DNA for the CDR3: TGCGCCAGCAGCTTGAAAGGAGGCAATCAGCCCCAGCATTTT.

The chain couples TRBV5-5 to TRBJ2-5, with TRBD1 matching over 12 bases. Germline lookup yields CDR1 SGHKS and CDR2 YYEKEE (reference sequence). This CDR3 region has 15 residues. V lost 2 bases and J lost 5; bases outside the gene matches: 4. CDR3 DNA sequence: TGTGCCAGCAGCTTTGCCGGGACAGGGGGCGAGACCCAGTACTTC. It is translated as CASSFAGTGGETQYF.

The gene calls are TRBV25-1 and TRBJ1-1; D gene uncertain. Germline-derived CDR1 and CDR2 are MGHDK and SYGVNS. The V gene lost 7 bases and the J gene lost 0 bases, with 9 bases spanning the gap. This CDR3 comprises 13 residues. The CDR3 DNA sequence: TGTGCCAGCATCGGGTCCTTGAACACTGAAGCTTTCTTT. It yields the protein CASIGSLNTEAFF.

The chain employs TRBV7-9 and TRBJ1-2; D is uncertain. This CDR3 region has 15 residues. V gave up 4 bases and J gave up 4 bases, with 16 bases separating them. Germline V gene lookup returns CDR1 SEHNR and CDR2 FQNEAQ (reference sequence). CDR3 DNA: TGTGCCAGCAGCTCCCAAACTAGCCGCATCTATGGCTACACCTTC. Amino acid sequence: CASSSQTSRIYGYTF. Looking up the rest from reference TRBV7-9 and TRBJ1-2 gives the full variable domain: DTGVSQNPRHKITKRGQNVTFRCDPISEHNRLYWYRQTLGQGPEFLTYFQNEAQLEKSRLLSDRFSAERPKGSFSTLEIQRTEQGDSAMYLCASSSQTSRIYGYTFGSGTRLTVV.

This clone was counted a single time. CDR3 loop: CASSLEVGPQHF. The DNA for the CDR3 is TGTGCCAGCAGTTTAGAAGTCGGGCCCCAGCATTTT. The chain employs TRBV28 and TRBJ1-5; unclear D gene. The CDR3 covers 12 residues. CDR1 MDHEN and CDR2 SYDVKM come from the germline V gene. V was clipped by 2 bases and J by 9 bases, with 8 bases between them.

V usage is TRBV6-5 and J usage is TRBJ2-1; 8 bases line up with TRBD1. Germline V gene lookup returns CDR1 MNHEY and CDR2 SVGAGI. V shed 6 bases and J 7 bases; nucleotides not matched to a gene: 8. The CDR3 contains 14 residues. The CDR3 here is CASSPRQGANEQFF. CDR3 DNA: TGTGCCAGCAGCCCCAGGCAGGGGGCGAATGAGCAGTTCTTC.

This sequence joins TRBV11-2 and TRBJ2-2; 10 positions match TRBD2. The CDR3 is made up of 15 amino acids. With V trimmed by 5 bases and J by 5 bases, 5 bases remained unmatched. CDR1 SGHAT and CDR2 FQNNGV come from the germline V gene. The CDR3 spells CASSASGLATGELFF. CDR3 DNA sequence: TGTGCCAGCAGCGCGTCGGGACTAGCGACCGGGGAGCTGTTTTTT.

The rearrangement uses TRBV7-8 and TRBJ2-3; D is perhaps TRBD1 (6 bases). V was trimmed by 5 bases and J by 0 bases, leaving 9 bases between them. CDR3 length: 14 amino acids. CDR1 is SGHVS, CDR2 FQNEAQ, per germline. This CDR3 is CASSIGTSTDTQYF. Here the CDR3 DNA reads TGTGCCAGCAGCATAGGGACAAGCACAGATACGCAGTATTTT.

The chain couples TRBV7-2 to TRBJ2-7; D not resolved. V gave up 2 bases and J gave up 2 bases, with 4 bases separating them. There are 12 residues in the CDR3. In germline, CDR1 is SGHTA, CDR2 FQGNSA. The CDR3 here is CASSLTPYEQYF. In DNA form, the CDR3 reads TGTGCCAGCAGCTTAACTCCCTACGAGCAGTACTTC.